The rows below give T cell receptor beta chains drawn from one sample of a study of blood T cell repertoires in COVID-19. Assay used: immunoSEQ multiplex PCR; TCRdb lists only in-frame clones, some missing. This sample has 300,000 to 400,000 clones, with 70% to 90% found just once. The sequenced material came from PBMCs or T cells enriched from blood (not recorded which). The receptors derive from a woman in her thirties or forties with acute COVID-19. Both conserved end residues are part of each CDR3. The order of the fields is J gene, clone size, V gene, D gene, CDR3 protein, CDR3 DNA. A D gene is named only where the DNA matches it firmly. Clone size appears in some rows only: once, few, many, or a class for an expanded clone.

J: TRBJ1-2; size: NA; V: TRBV2; D: TRBD1; CDR3: CASSETGTMGYTF; DNA: TGTGCCAGCAGTGAGACAGGGACAATGGGCTACACCTTC
J: TRBJ2-1; size: NA; V: TRBV7-3; D: NA; CDR3: CASSLGANVGDEQFF; DNA: TGTGCCAGCAGCTTAGGGGCTAACGTTGGCGATGAGCAGTTCTTC
J: TRBJ2-1; size: NA; V: TRBV7-3; D: TRBD2; CDR3: CASSPWVSREGAYNEQFF; DNA: TGTGCCAGCAGCCCCTGGGTATCGCGGGAGGGAGCCTACAATGAGCAGTTCTTC
J: TRBJ1-5; size: NA; V: TRBV28; D: NA; CDR3: CASSLWARKNQPQHF; DNA: TGTGCCAGCAGTTTATGGGCCAGGAAGAATCAGCCCCAGCATTTT
J: TRBJ2-5; size: NA; V: TRBV6-2/TRBV6-3; D: NA; CDR3: CASSPLAYFRTETQETQYF; DNA: TGTGCCAGCAGTCCCCTGGCGTATTTTCGGACAGAGACCCAAGAGACCCAGTACTTC
J: TRBJ2-5; size: NA; V: TRBV7-3; D: NA; CDR3: CASSLSASRKETQYF; DNA: TGTGCCAGCAGCTTAAGTGCTAGTCGGAAAGAGACCCAGTACTTC
J: TRBJ2-7; size: NA; V: TRBV29-1; D: NA; CDR3: CSVDGGETYEQYF; DNA: TGCAGCGTTGACGGCGGGGAAACCTACGAGCAGTACTTC
J: TRBJ2-3; size: NA; V: TRBV21-1; D: NA; CDR3: CASSNNRALRPGWSTDTQYF; DNA: TGTGCCAGCAGCAATAACAGGGCCCTCCGACCCGGGTGGTCCACAGATACGCAGTATTTT
J: TRBJ1-1; size: NA; V: TRBV28; D: TRBD1; CDR3: CASGQGGSPNTEAFF; DNA: TGTGCCAGCGGACAGGGTGGCTCACCGAACACTGAAGCTTTCTTT
J: TRBJ1-4; size: NA; V: TRBV9; D: NA; CDR3: CASSAGGTSTNEKLFF; DNA: TGTGCCAGCAGCGCCGGAGGGACCTCAACTAATGAAAAACTGTTTTTT
J: TRBJ2-7; size: NA; V: TRBV2; D: NA; CDR3: CASREQGYEQYF; DNA: TGTGCCAGCAGGGAACAGGGCTACGAGCAGTACTTC
J: TRBJ2-1; size: NA; V: TRBV29-1; D: TRBD1; CDR3: CSGGTGAYAEQFF; DNA: TGCAGCGGGGGGACAGGGGCCTATGCTGAGCAGTTCTTC
J: TRBJ1-4; size: NA; V: TRBV2; D: NA; CDR3: CASSIGGTTNEKLFF; DNA: TGTGCCAGCAGCATCGGGGGTACAACTAATGAAAAACTGTTTTTT
J: TRBJ2-7; size: NA; V: TRBV9; D: TRBD1; CDR3: CASSGPGQGAEQYF; DNA: TGTGCCAGCAGCGGGCCGGGACAGGGGGCCGAGCAGTACTTC
J: TRBJ2-1; size: NA; V: TRBV6-4; D: TRBD2; CDR3: CASSRDRGDEQFF; DNA: TGTGCCAGCAGTCGGGACCGGGGGGATGAGCAGTTCTTC
J: TRBJ2-5; size: once; V: TRBV5-5; D: TRBD1; CDR3: CASSLATGQETQYF; DNA: TGTGCCAGCAGCTTGGCCACGGGACAGGAGACCCAGTACTTC
J: TRBJ1-6; size: NA; V: TRBV19; D: TRBD1; CDR3: CASKPGQGINSPLHF; DNA: TGTGCCAGTAAACCCGGACAGGGGATCAATTCACCCCTCCACTTT
J: TRBJ1-2; size: NA; V: TRBV2; D: TRBD1; CDR3: CASSGPGQGRAGYTF; DNA: TGTGCCAGCAGTGGGCCCGGACAGGGGAGGGCTGGCTACACCTTC
J: TRBJ1-2; size: NA; V: TRBV28; D: NA; CDR3: CASSLRSLNYGYTF; DNA: TGTGCCAGCAGTTTACGGTCCCTGAACTATGGCTACACCTTC
J: TRBJ2-7; size: once; V: TRBV6-5; D: NA; CDR3: CASSSQLTGSYEQYF; DNA: TGTGCCAGCAGTTCCCAGCTGACTGGATCCTACGAGCAGTACTTC
J: TRBJ1-2; size: NA; V: TRBV7-9; D: NA; CDR3: CASSLATVSNYGYTF; DNA: TGTGCCAGCAGCCTTGCGACAGTTAGTAACTATGGCTACACCTTC
J: TRBJ1-1; size: NA; V: TRBV7-2; D: TRBD1; CDR3: CASSLYGTGDTEAFF; DNA: TGTGCCAGCAGCTTGTATGGGACAGGGGACACTGAAGCTTTCTTT
J: TRBJ2-1; size: NA; V: TRBV19; D: TRBD1; CDR3: CASSRSDRGRDNEQFF; DNA: TGTGCCAGTAGTAGATCGGACAGGGGTCGTGACAATGAGCAGTTCTTC
J: TRBJ2-1; size: once; V: TRBV6-5; D: NA; CDR3: CATTGTQYNEQFF; DNA: TGTGCCACAACCGGGACACAATACAATGAGCAGTTCTTC
J: TRBJ2-7; size: NA; V: TRBV4-1; D: TRBD2; CDR3: CASSQGLAGYYEQYF; DNA: TGCGCCAGCAGCCAAGGGCTAGCGGGCTACTACGAGCAGTACTTC
J: TRBJ2-3; size: NA; V: TRBV7-2; D: TRBD2; CDR3: CASSSTSTSGRSQYF; DNA: TGTGCCAGCAGCTCGACCTCGACTAGCGGGAGGTCGCAGTATTTT
J: TRBJ1-1; size: NA; V: TRBV7-3; D: TRBD1; CDR3: CASSLGQGATEAFF; DNA: TGTGCCAGCAGCTTGGGACAGGGGGCGACTGAAGCTTTCTTT
J: TRBJ2-5; size: NA; V: TRBV7-2; D: NA; CDR3: CASSPGGPTETQYF; DNA: TGTGCCAGCAGCCCCGGGGGACCCACAGAGACCCAGTACTTC
J: TRBJ2-1; size: NA; V: TRBV27; D: NA; CDR3: CASSPYLKGGDNEQFF; DNA: TGTGCCAGCAGTCCCTACCTGAAGGGGGGGGACAATGAGCAGTTCTTC
J: TRBJ2-1; size: once; V: TRBV6-5; D: NA; CDR3: CASSSNERPPYEQFF; DNA: TGTGCCAGCAGTTCCAATGAGCGGCCTCCATATGAGCAGTTCTTC
J: TRBJ1-4; size: NA; V: TRBV7-2; D: NA; CDR3: CASSSPGTSEKLFF; DNA: TGTGCCAGCAGCTCCCCCGGGACAAGTGAAAAACTGTTTTTT
J: TRBJ1-1; size: once; V: TRBV24-1; D: TRBD1; CDR3: CATSETGASEAFF; DNA: TGTGCCACCAGTGAGACAGGGGCCTCTGAAGCTTTCTTT
J: TRBJ1-1; size: NA; V: TRBV5-1; D: NA; CDR3: CASSFIGDTEAFF; DNA: TGCGCCAGCAGCTTCATAGGGGACACTGAAGCTTTCTTT
J: TRBJ2-7; size: NA; V: TRBV5-6; D: TRBD1; CDR3: CASSFYGRGEQYF; DNA: TGTGCCAGCAGCTTCTATGGCAGGGGGGAGCAGTACTTC
J: TRBJ2-1; size: NA; V: TRBV11-1; D: NA; CDR3: CASSPDRSEQFF; DNA: TGTGCCAGCAGCCCCGACAGGAGTGAGCAGTTCTTC
J: TRBJ1-5; size: NA; V: TRBV20-1; D: TRBD1; CDR3: CSASKEGQGNQPQHF; DNA: TGCAGTGCTAGTAAGGAGGGACAGGGGAATCAGCCCCAGCATTTT
J: TRBJ2-7; size: NA; V: TRBV7-9; D: NA; CDR3: CASSGKWGVSYEQYF; DNA: TGTGCCAGCAGCGGTAAATGGGGGGTCTCCTACGAGCAGTACTTC
J: TRBJ2-5; size: NA; V: TRBV9; D: NA; CDR3: CASSVAVTEPQETQYF; DNA: TGTGCCAGCAGCGTAGCTGTGACAGAACCTCAAGAGACCCAGTACTTC
J: TRBJ2-7; size: NA; V: TRBV6-5; D: NA; CDR3: CASSQGSRGYEQYF; DNA: TGTGCCAGCAGTCAGGGGAGTAGGGGCTACGAGCAGTACTTC
J: TRBJ2-5; size: NA; V: TRBV7-9; D: NA; CDR3: CASSSTARERGSQYF; DNA: TGTGCCAGCAGCTCGACGGCTAGGGAACGGGGGTCCCAGTACTTC
J: TRBJ2-1; size: once; V: TRBV4-1; D: TRBD2; CDR3: CASSQEGGAGATNEQFF; DNA: TGCGCCAGCAGCCAAGAAGGGGGAGCGGGAGCAACCAATGAGCAGTTCTTC
J: TRBJ2-5; size: NA; V: TRBV12-3/TRBV12-4; D: NA; CDR3: CASSSDSETQYF; DNA: TGTGCCAGCAGTTCCGACAGTGAGACCCAGTACTTC
J: TRBJ2-7; size: NA; V: TRBV2; D: NA; CDR3: CASSETGPHEQYF; DNA: TGTGCCAGCAGTGAAACAGGGCCCCACGAGCAGTACTTC
J: TRBJ1-1; size: NA; V: TRBV7-9; D: TRBD1; CDR3: CASSPSTGTGGPEAFF; DNA: TGTGCCAGCAGCCCCAGCACCGGGACAGGGGGCCCTGAAGCTTTCTTT
J: TRBJ2-2; size: once; V: TRBV2; D: TRBD2; CDR3: CASSALTSGITGELFF; DNA: TGTGCCAGCAGTGCTCTGACTAGCGGGATCACCGGGGAGCTGTTTTTT
J: TRBJ1-2; size: NA; V: TRBV12-3/TRBV12-4; D: NA; CDR3: CASSLGLYGYTF; DNA: TGTGCCAGCAGTTTGGGGCTGTATGGCTACACCTTC
J: TRBJ1-2; size: NA; V: TRBV7-2; D: NA; CDR3: CASSLNFGGQRYYGYTF; DNA: TGTGCCAGCAGCTTAAATTTCGGGGGGCAGAGATACTATGGCTACACCTTC
J: TRBJ2-7; size: NA; V: TRBV28; D: TRBD1; CDR3: CASSSQDRGSYEQYF; DNA: TGTGCCAGCAGCTCTCAAGACAGGGGCTCCTACGAGCAGTACTTC
J: TRBJ1-2; size: NA; V: TRBV19; D: TRBD1; CDR3: CASSVTGAVGYTF; DNA: TGTGCCAGTAGTGTTACAGGGGCAGTTGGCTACACCTTC
J: TRBJ2-7; size: NA; V: TRBV7-6; D: TRBD1; CDR3: CASSPRGQGNEQYF; DNA: TGTGCCAGCAGCCCCAGGGGGCAGGGAAACGAGCAGTACTTC
J: TRBJ1-1; size: NA; V: TRBV9; D: TRBD1; CDR3: CASSAFQGGNAFF; DNA: TGTGCCAGCAGCGCCTTCCAGGGGGGTAATGCTTTCTTT
J: TRBJ2-2; size: NA; V: TRBV9; D: TRBD1; CDR3: CASSRQGPNTGELFF; DNA: TGTGCCAGCAGTAGACAGGGTCCGAACACCGGGGAGCTGTTTTTT
J: TRBJ2-7; size: NA; V: TRBV28; D: TRBD1; CDR3: CASSLKAGTASYEQYF; DNA: TGTGCCAGCAGTCTGAAGGCCGGGACAGCGTCCTACGAGCAGTACTTC
J: TRBJ2-1; size: once; V: TRBV6-5; D: TRBD2; CDR3: CASSYIRLAGLDEQFF; DNA: TGTGCCAGCAGTTACATTCGACTAGCGGGGTTGGATGAGCAGTTCTTC
J: TRBJ2-4; size: NA; V: TRBV7-8; D: NA; CDR3: CASSLAGPSKNIQYF; DNA: TGTGCCAGCAGCTTAGCGGGCCCTTCCAAAAACATTCAGTACTTC